Shown below are 30 T cell receptor beta chains from a single sample sequenced in a study of STAT5B mutations in CD4+ large granular lymphocyte leukemia. Libraries were prepared by immunoSEQ multiplex PCR; TCRdb keeps only in-frame clonotypes and omits some of them. This table holds 30,000 to 40,000 clones, about 91% found once. Sequenced material: CD4+ T cells from blood buffy coats. The receptors shown here come from a human donor in good health.

The rearrangement links TRBV25-1 to TRBJ2-5; 8 positions match TRBD2. CDR1 and CDR2 (germline): MGHDK, SYGVNS. This CDR3 region has 16 residues. The V gene end was trimmed by 3 bases and the J gene end by 3 bases; junction bases not matched to a gene: 9. The CDR3: CASSDWAGGWEETQYF. CDR3 nucleotide sequence: TGTGCCAGCAGTGATTGGGCGGGAGGTTGGGAAGAGACCCAGTACTTC.

The sample holds a few counts of this clone. This sequence joins TRBV4-1 and TRBJ1-6; D remains ambiguous. Germline CDR1 and CDR2: MGHRA and YSYEKL. This CDR3 is built from 17 residues. V gave up 1 base and J gave up 7 bases, with 17 bases separating them. The CDR3 DNA is TGCGCCAGCAGCCAAGTCGATAGGAAAGGAGGAAATTCACCCCTCCACTTT. Residues: CASSQVDRKGGNSPLHF.

The chain combines TRBV7-8 with TRBJ1-4; D remains ambiguous. With 0 bases removed from V and 11 bases from J, the gap between germline ends came to 25 bases. This CDR3 contains 18 residues. Germline-derived CDR1 and CDR2 are SGHVS and FQNEAQ. In DNA form, the CDR3 reads TGTGCCAGCAGCTTAGCGATGGTCCGGAGGGCCGACGTTGGGAAACTGTTTTTT. The encoded protein is CASSLAMVRRADVGKLFF. Full variable domain (outside the CDR3, taken from reference TRBV7-8 and TRBJ1-4): GAGVSQSPRYKVAKRGQDVALRCDPISGHVSLFWYQQALGQGPEFLTYFQNEAQLDKSGLPSDRFFAERPEGSVSTLKIQRTQQEDSAVYLCASSLAMVRRADVGKLFFGSGTQLSVL.

This rearrangement joins TRBV7-2 to TRBJ2-7; D is possibly TRBD1 or TRBD2 (5 bases each). The CDR3 spans 14 residues. Trimming took 11 bases from V and 3 from J, leaving 20 bases between them. Looked up from germline, CDR1 is SGHTA and CDR2 is FQGNSA. CDR3 DNA sequence: TGTGCCGACAGAAGGGGACCGCAGAACTACGAGCAGTACTTC. As protein: CADRRGPQNYEQYF.

The V call is TRBV4-3, the J call TRBJ1-5, with 8 bases fitting TRBD1. The CDR3 covers 13 residues. Looked up from germline, CDR1 is LGHNA and CDR2 is YSLEER. V lost 4 bases, J lost 6 bases, and 2 bases stayed unmatched. The CDR3 DNA reads as TGCGCCAGCAGCCGAGGACAGGGTCAGCCCCAGCATTTT. Protein: CASSRGQGQPQHF.

Here the CDR3 reads CASSVWRGHQETQYF. Here the CDR3 DNA reads TGTGCCAGCAGCGTTTGGAGGGGTCATCAAGAGACCCAGTACTTC. V is TRBV9 and J is TRBJ2-5, with TRBD2 as a possible D gene (6 bases). This CDR3 spans 15 amino acids. The germline V and J ends were trimmed by 2 bases and 2 bases, with 13 bases remaining between them. CDR1 and CDR2 (germline): SGDLS, YYNGEE.

This clone has just a few counts. The chain uses TRBV19 and TRBJ1-2; 7 bases are shared with TRBD1. The CDR3 is 16 residues long. Germline V lookup: CDR1 LNHDA, CDR2 SQIVND (reference sequence). V was clipped by 3 bases and J by 8 bases; unmatched bases: 15. The DNA of the CDR3 is TGTGCCAGTAGTATGGCTTTGGCAGGGGGGAGAGAGGGCTACACCTTC. Translation gives CASSMALAGGREGYTF.

There are a few counts of this clone. V and J are TRBV11-2 and TRBJ1-2; TRBD1 matches 8 bases. Trimming cost V 1 base and J 4 bases; bases outside gene matches: 11. In germline, CDR1 is SGHAT, CDR2 FQNNGV. The CDR3 is 17 amino acids. CDR3 protein: CASSLALQTGAPYGYTF. The CDR3 region has the DNA TGTGCCAGCAGCTTAGCCCTCCAGACAGGGGCACCCTATGGCTACACCTTC.

The rearrangement joins TRBV18 to TRBJ1-6; 11 bases map to TRBD1. The CDR3 sequence is 14 residues long. Trimming cost V 6 bases and J 9 bases; bases outside gene matches: 4. CDR1 is KGHSH and CDR2 is LQKENI in the germline V gene. The CDR3 DNA follows: TGTGCCAGCTCCCCCGGGACAGGGGGTTCACCCCTCCACTTT. Protein product: CASSPGTGGSPLHF.

The chain links TRBV5-1 to TRBJ2-2, with unresolved D. The CDR3 length is 14 residues. V was pared by 0 bases and J by 4 bases, with 7 bases between. Per the germline V gene, CDR1 is SGHRS and CDR2 is YFSETQ. The CDR3 sequence is CASSLDKLTGELFF. For the CDR3, the DNA is TGCGCCAGCAGCTTGGACAAACTCACCGGGGAGCTGTTTTTT.

A few counts support this clone. The chain employs TRBV10-2 and TRBJ1-1; tentative D call: TRBD1 (6 bases). This CDR3 comprises 14 residues. Germline V gene sequence: CDR1 WSHSY, CDR2 SAAADI. V lost 0 bases and J 6 bases, leaving 11 bases between the germline ends. CDR3 protein: CASSESRGGAEAFF. The DNA of the CDR3 is TGCGCCAGCAGTGAGTCGAGGGGGGGTGCTGAAGCTTTCTTT.

V and J are TRBV10-3 and TRBJ2-5, with D possibly TRBD2 on 5 matching bases. Trimming took 0 bases from V and 11 from J, leaving 13 bases between them. Germline values: CDR1 ENHRY, CDR2 SYGVKD. The CDR3 spans 13 residues. CDR3 region: CAISESPGFEQYF. CDR3 bases: TGTGCCATCAGTGAGTCGCCGGGGTTTGAGCAGTACTTC.

CDR3 residues: CASSFREYNEQFF. The CDR3 nucleotides read TGTGCCAGCAGCTTCAGGGAATACAATGAGCAGTTCTTC. This chain links TRBV5-6 with TRBJ2-1; tentatively, D is TRBD1 (5 bases). Germline CDR1 is SGHDT and CDR2 is YYEEEE. V dropped 2 bases and J dropped 4 bases, with 7 bases sitting between them. The CDR3 loop spans 13 amino acids.

The rearrangement joins TRBV11-2 to TRBJ1-4, with D perhaps TRBD1 (5 bases). Per the germline V gene, CDR1 is SGHAT and CDR2 is FQNNGV. The CDR3 length is 14 residues. Trimming took off 2 bases at V and 8 bases at J, with 12 bases between the two ends. As DNA, the CDR3 is TGTGCCAGCAGCTTAAGGACAACGGGGGAAAAACTGTTTTTT. This gives the protein CASSLRTTGEKLFF.

V usage is TRBV4-3 and J usage is TRBJ2-1; 9 positions agree with TRBD2. The CDR3 extends over 16 amino acids. Trimming took 5 bases from V and 8 from J; bases not matched to a gene: 13. The germline V gene encodes CDR1 LGHNA and CDR2 YSLEER. In nucleotides, the CDR3 is TGCGCCAGCAGCAAGTTAGCGGGGGTCCCCGGGGATGAGCAGTTCTTC. Protein sequence: CASSKLAGVPGDEQFF.

This CDR3 reads CASSRGTGDSPLHF. In nucleotides, the CDR3 is TGCGCCAGCAGCCGGGGGACAGGGGATTCACCCCTCCACTTT. The chain couples TRBV5-1 to TRBJ1-6, with 10 bases fitting TRBD1. This CDR3 is 14 amino acids long. Germline trimming cut 4 bases from V and 8 bases from J; bases unmatched to any gene: 3. The germline CDR1 and CDR2 sequences are SGHRS and YFSETQ.

This chain links TRBV10-3 with TRBJ2-2, with 8 bases fitting TRBD2. CDR3 size: 13 residues. CDR1 is ENHRY and CDR2 is SYGVKD in the germline V gene. With 11 bases clipped from V and 4 bases from J, the junction kept 6 bases outside the gene matches. The CDR3 loop reads CASGREVTGELFF. CDR3 coding DNA: TGTGCCTCCGGGAGGGAGGTCACCGGGGAGCTGTTTTTT.

This chain uses TRBV19 with TRBJ2-7; TRBD2 agrees at 10 bases. Germline lookup yields CDR1 LNHDA and CDR2 SQIVND (reference sequence). The CDR3 is 15 amino acids. V lost 6 bases to trimming and J lost 4 bases; unmatched junction nucleotides: 9. The CDR3: CASSDRRTSGYEQYF. Here the CDR3 DNA reads TGTGCCAGTAGCGACCGAAGGACTAGCGGTTACGAGCAGTACTTC.

The genes are TRBV11-3 and TRBJ1-3; maybe TRBD1 (5 bases). Germline V gene lookup returns CDR1 SGHNT and CDR2 YENEEA. Trimming pared 5 bases from V and 0 bases from J, leaving 14 bases between. The CDR3 extends over 16 amino acids. The CDR3 nucleotides are TGTGCCAGCAGCGGGGGGTTGGAGCTCTCTGGAAACACCATATATTTT. Its translation: CASSGGLELSGNTIYF.

With regard to this clone: The junction departs from the called germline gene at one end, perhaps through a read error. The CDR3 sequence: CSVEEAGNTDTQYF. The CDR3 bases are TGCAGCGTCGAAGAGGCAGGGAACACAGATACGCAGTATTTT. This sequence joins TRBV29-1 and TRBJ2-3; tentative D call: TRBD1 (5 bases). The CDR3 loop spans 14 amino acids. Germline CDR1 reads SQVTM; CDR2 reads ANQGSEA.

CDR3 sequence: CASRPPDRGLGYGYTF. The CDR3 DNA follows: TGTGCCAGCAGACCTCCGGACAGGGGACTCGGTTATGGCTACACCTTC. The genes are TRBV7-6 and TRBJ1-2; 9 bases agree with TRBD1. Per the germline V gene, CDR1 is SGHVS and CDR2 is FNYEAQ. With V trimmed by 6 bases and J by 5 bases, 13 bases remained unmatched. CDR3 length: 16 amino acids. The entire variable domain, with the rest obtained from reference TRBV7-6 and TRBJ1-2, is as follows: GAGVSQSPRYKVTKRGQDVALRCDPISGHVSLYWYRQALGQGPEFLTYFNYEAQQDKSGLPNDRFSAERPEGSISTLTIQRTEQRDSAMYRCASRPPDRGLGYGYTFGSGTRLTVV.

This rearrangement joins TRBV5-1 to TRBJ2-5; D not resolved. Germline CDR1 SGHRS, CDR2 YFSETQ. The V end lost 4 bases, the J end lost 1 base, and 2 bases lay between the germline ends. The CDR3 sequence is 11 residues long. The CDR3 coding sequence is TGCGCCAGCAGCCTCCAAGAGACCCAGTACTTC. Its protein is CASSLQETQYF.

This sequence joins TRBV5-1 and TRBJ2-6; a possible D gene is TRBD2 (5 bases). Trimming pared 4 bases from V and 3 bases from J, leaving 14 bases between. The CDR3 length is 16 residues. Looked up from germline, CDR1 is SGHRS and CDR2 is YFSETQ. The CDR3 DNA is TGCGCCAGCAGCCCCGTTGGAGGAGATGGGGCCAACGTCCTGACTTTC. It is translated as CASSPVGGDGANVLTF.

The genes are TRBV19 and TRBJ2-2; TRBD1 matches at 10 bases. The CDR3 spans 18 residues. The V segment lost 4 bases and the J segment 0 bases; nucleotides outside the gene matches: 8. The germline CDR1 and CDR2 sequences are LNHDA and SQIVND (reference sequence). In nucleotides, the CDR3 is TGTGCCAGTAGTAAGACAGGGGGCAGAGCCGCGAACACCGGGGAGCTGTTTTTT. Translating gives CASSKTGGRAANTGELFF.

V gene TRBV2 combines with J gene TRBJ2-1; D not certain. This CDR3 is built from 14 residues. Trimming removed 3 bases from V and 5 bases from J, with 11 bases in between. Germline V gives CDR1 SNHLY, CDR2 FYNNEI. CDR3 nucleotide sequence: TGTGCCAGCAGTGATCTCCGGGTCGACAATGAGCAGTTCTTC. Its protein is CASSDLRVDNEQFF.

V gene TRBV9 combines with J gene TRBJ2-3; 8 bases fit TRBD2. Per germline, CDR1 SGDLS and CDR2 YYNGEE. The trim removed 4 bases at V and 2 bases at J, leaving 3 bases unmatched. This CDR3 has 14 residues. DNA of the CDR3: TGTGCCAGCAGCCCTAGCGGGTACACAGATACGCAGTATTTT. Protein: CASSPSGYTDTQYF.

The chain has TRBV7-8 and TRBJ2-7; 7 nucleotides line up with TRBD2. V trimming: 2 bases; J trimming: 12 bases; junction bases outside the gene matches: 16. Germline V gene sequence: CDR1 SGHVS, CDR2 FQNEAQ. CDR3 size: 15 residues. The CDR3: CASSLREGATPLRYF. CDR3 sequence (DNA): TGTGCCAGCAGCTTAAGGGAGGGAGCTACACCTCTTCGGTACTTC.

The rearrangement uses TRBV7-9 and TRBJ2-1; 9 bases fit TRBD2. There are 14 residues in the CDR3. The junction had 2 bases not matched to a gene; V was cut back by 7 bases and J by 1 base. Germline lookup yields CDR1 SEHNR and CDR2 FQNEAQ (reference sequence). This CDR3 is CASILAGSYNEQFF. The CDR3 DNA follows: TGTGCCAGCATACTAGCGGGTTCCTACAATGAGCAGTTCTTC.

This clone was picked up one time. V gene TRBV27 combines with J gene TRBJ1-2; D is unresolved. Germline-derived CDR1 and CDR2 are MNHEY and SMNVEV (reference sequence). The CDR3 covers 16 residues. Trimming pared 6 bases from V and 5 bases from J, leaving 22 bases between. The CDR3 DNA reads TGTGCCAGCAGAGCTCTGGTGGGTAGGGCAGGATATGGCTACACCTTC. It yields the protein CASRALVGRAGYGYTF.

The rearrangement links TRBV19 to TRBJ1-2; weak D call: TRBD1 (5 bases). V lost 5 bases, J lost 8 bases, and 15 bases lay in between. Per germline, CDR1 LNHDA and CDR2 SQIVND (reference sequence). This CDR3 has 13 amino acids. The CDR3, as DNA: TGTGCCAGTAGTGACCAGGGTCAGCGAGGCTACACCTTC. It translates to CASSDQGQRGYTF.